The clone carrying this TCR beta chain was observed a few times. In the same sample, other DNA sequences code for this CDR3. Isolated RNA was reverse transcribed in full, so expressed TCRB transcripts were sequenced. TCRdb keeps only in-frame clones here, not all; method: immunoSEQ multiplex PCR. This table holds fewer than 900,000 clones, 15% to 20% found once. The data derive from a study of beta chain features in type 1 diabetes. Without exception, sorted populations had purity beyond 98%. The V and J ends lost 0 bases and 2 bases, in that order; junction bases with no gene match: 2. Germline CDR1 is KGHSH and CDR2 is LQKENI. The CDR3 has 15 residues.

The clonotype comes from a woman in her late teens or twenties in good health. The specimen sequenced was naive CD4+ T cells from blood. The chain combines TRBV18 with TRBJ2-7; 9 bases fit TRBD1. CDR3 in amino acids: CASSPPGTGTYEQYF. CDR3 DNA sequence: TGTGCCAGCTCACCACCCGGGACAGGGACCTACGAGCAGTACTTC.